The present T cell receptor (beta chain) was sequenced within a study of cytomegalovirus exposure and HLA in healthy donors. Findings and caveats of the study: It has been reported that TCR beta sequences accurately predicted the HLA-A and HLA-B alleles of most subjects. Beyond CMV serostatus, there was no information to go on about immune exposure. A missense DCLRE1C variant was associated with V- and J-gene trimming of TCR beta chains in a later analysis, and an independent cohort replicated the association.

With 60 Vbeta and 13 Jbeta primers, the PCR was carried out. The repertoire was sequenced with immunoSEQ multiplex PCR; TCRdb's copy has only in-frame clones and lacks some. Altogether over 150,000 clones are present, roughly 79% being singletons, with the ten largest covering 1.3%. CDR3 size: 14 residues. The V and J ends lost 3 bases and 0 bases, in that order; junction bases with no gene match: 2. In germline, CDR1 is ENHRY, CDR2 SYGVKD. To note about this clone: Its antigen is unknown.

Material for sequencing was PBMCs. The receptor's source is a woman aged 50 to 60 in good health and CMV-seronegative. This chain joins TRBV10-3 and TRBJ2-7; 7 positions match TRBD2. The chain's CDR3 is CAISESGASYEQYF. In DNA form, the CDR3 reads TGTGCCATCAGTGAAAGCGGGGCCTCCTACGAGCAGTACTTC.